What follows are 12 T cell receptor beta chains derived from one specimen sequenced in a study of blood T cell repertoires in COVID-19. The repertoire was sequenced with immunoSEQ multiplex PCR; TCRdb's copy has only in-frame clones and lacks some. The sample has some 150,000 clones; approximately 82% are singletons. Sequenced input: PBMCs or T cells enriched from blood (not recorded which). The receptors originated from a woman between 50 and 59 years old in a cohort exposed to, infected with or recovered from COVID-19 (not recorded which).

The chain uses TRBV3-1 (or the pseudogene TRBV3-2) and TRBJ1-2, with 11 positions matching TRBD1. CDR1 and CDR2 (germline): LGHDT, YNNKEL (reference sequence). This CDR3 has 17 residues. The V gene end was trimmed by 1 base and the J gene end by 5 bases; junction bases not matched to a gene: 9. The CDR3 loop is CASSQGTGGAIGYGYTF. Here the CDR3 DNA reads TGTGCCAGCAGCCAAGGGACAGGGGGCGCGATAGGATATGGCTACACCTTC.

This clone has only a few counts. The genes are TRBV4-3 and TRBJ1-2; D unresolved. V shed 1 base and J shed 0 bases, with 6 bases lying between them. This CDR3 has 14 residues. Per germline, CDR1 LGHNA and CDR2 YSLEER. The CDR3 DNA is TGCGCCAGCAGCCAAGCCCGGGCTAACTATGGCTACACCTTC. Protein product: CASSQARANYGYTF.

This clone was found once. V gene TRBV5-1 combines with J gene TRBJ2-7; weak D call: TRBD2 (5 bases). The length of the CDR3 is 13 residues. The V gene's germline CDR1 is SGHRS and CDR2 YFSETQ. V lost 0 bases and J lost 5, with 9 bases in between. CDR3 bases: TGCGCCAGCAGCTTGGCTAGCTTCGACGAGCAGTACTTC. This translates into CASSLASFDEQYF.

V is TRBV5-6 and J is TRBJ2-1; 8 bases are shared with TRBD2. Germline values: CDR1 SGHDT, CDR2 YYEEEE. With 4 bases clipped from V and 5 bases from J, the junction kept 8 bases outside the gene matches. The CDR3 has 15 amino acids. Written as DNA, the CDR3 is TGTGCCAGCAGCCGCGTAACTAGCGGTAACAATGAGCAGTTCTTC. Residues: CASSRVTSGNNEQFF.

This sequence joins TRBV27 and TRBJ2-7; 9 positions match TRBD1. V lost 4 bases and J lost 5; bases outside the gene matches: 12. Germline V lookup: CDR1 MNHEY, CDR2 SMNVEV (reference sequence). This CDR3 comprises 16 residues. In DNA form, the CDR3 reads TGTGCCAGCAGTTCCACCTACGGGACAGGGTATGACGAGCAGTACTTC. Translated: CASSSTYGTGYDEQYF.

There are many counts of this clone. The chain employs TRBV5-4 and TRBJ2-5; the D gene is possibly TRBD1 (5 bases). CDR1 and CDR2 from the germline V gene are SGHNT and YYREEE (reference sequence). This CDR3 has 16 amino acids. V was clipped by 4 bases and J by 5 bases, with 21 bases between them. CDR3 loop: CASSPSGVGARETQYF. The CDR3 bases are TGTGCCAGCAGCCCAAGTGGCGTAGGGGCTCGGGAGACCCAGTACTTC.

The chain joins TRBV14 to TRBJ2-3, with D perhaps matching TRBD1 (6 bases). V shed 4 bases and J shed 4 bases, with 15 bases lying between them. Germline CDR1 reads SGHDN; CDR2 reads FVKESK. This CDR3 has 15 amino acids. CDR3 in DNA: TGTGCCAGCAGCCTCAGGGTAGGGGGAGCAGATACGCAGTATTTT. This sequence encodes CASSLRVGGADTQYF.

This chain uses TRBV28 with TRBJ2-2; TRBD1 might be the D (5 bases). From germline, CDR1 is MDHEN and CDR2 SYDVKM. Trimming pared 6 bases from V and 0 bases from J, leaving 11 bases between. This CDR3 has 15 residues. The CDR3 nucleotides read TGTGCCAGCAGAGATAGGGGTACGAACACCGGGGAGCTGTTTTTT. Translated: CASRDRGTNTGELFF. The full variable domain, completed using reference TRBV28 and TRBJ2-2, is DVKVTQSSRYLVKRTGEKVFLECVQDMDHENMFWYRQDPGLGLRLIYFSYDVKMKEKGDIPEGYSVSREKKERFSLILESASTNQTSMYLCASRDRGTNTGELFFGEGSRLTVL.

This clone was found once. This rearrangement joins TRBV10-3 to TRBJ2-7; a weak D match, TRBD1 (6 bases). The CDR3 is 17 residues long. CDR1 ENHRY and CDR2 SYGVKD come from the germline V gene. Trimming removed 4 bases from V and 0 bases from J, with 19 bases in between. The DNA for the CDR3 is TGTGCCATCAGTGTGCAAGCACCGACAGGAGGCTCCTACGAGCAGTACTTC. It specifies CAISVQAPTGGSYEQYF.

The CDR3 DNA reads TGTGCCAGTAGTGCGCAATACAGGGGCCTCTATGCAGATACGCAGTATTTT. Protein: CASSAQYRGLYADTQYF. The chain is built from TRBV19 and TRBJ2-3, with 7 bases identical to TRBD1. With 5 bases clipped from V and 4 bases from J, the junction kept 15 bases outside the gene matches. CDR3 length: 17 residues. From germline, CDR1 is LNHDA and CDR2 SQIVND (reference sequence).

This chain joins TRBV30 and TRBJ1-4; 11 nucleotides align to TRBD1. V shed 5 bases, J shed 10 bases, and the junction held 9 bases outside the gene matches. The CDR3 contains 14 residues. Germline V gene data show CDR1 as GTSNPN and CDR2 as SVGIG (reference sequence). The CDR3 loop reads CAWRLPGTGGKLFF. The CDR3 DNA sequence: TGTGCCTGGCGTCTCCCAGGGACAGGGGGAAAACTGTTTTTT.

The V call is TRBV13, the J call TRBJ2-2; the match to TRBD2 covers 7 bases. V lost 4 bases to trimming and J lost 0 bases; unmatched junction nucleotides: 8. In germline, CDR1 is PRHDT, CDR2 FYEKMQ (reference sequence). This CDR3 is 17 amino acids long. The CDR3 DNA reads as TGTGCCAGCAGCTCCACTCGACTAGCCGCGAACACCGGGGAGCTGTTTTTT. Its protein is CASSSTRLAANTGELFF. Full variable domain (outside the CDR3, taken from reference TRBV13 and TRBJ2-2): AAGVIQSPRHLIKEKRETATLKCYPIPRHDTVYWYQQGPGQDPQFLISFYEKMQSDKGSIPDRFSAQQFSDYHSELNMSSLELGDSALYFCASSSTRLAANTGELFFGEGSRLTVL.